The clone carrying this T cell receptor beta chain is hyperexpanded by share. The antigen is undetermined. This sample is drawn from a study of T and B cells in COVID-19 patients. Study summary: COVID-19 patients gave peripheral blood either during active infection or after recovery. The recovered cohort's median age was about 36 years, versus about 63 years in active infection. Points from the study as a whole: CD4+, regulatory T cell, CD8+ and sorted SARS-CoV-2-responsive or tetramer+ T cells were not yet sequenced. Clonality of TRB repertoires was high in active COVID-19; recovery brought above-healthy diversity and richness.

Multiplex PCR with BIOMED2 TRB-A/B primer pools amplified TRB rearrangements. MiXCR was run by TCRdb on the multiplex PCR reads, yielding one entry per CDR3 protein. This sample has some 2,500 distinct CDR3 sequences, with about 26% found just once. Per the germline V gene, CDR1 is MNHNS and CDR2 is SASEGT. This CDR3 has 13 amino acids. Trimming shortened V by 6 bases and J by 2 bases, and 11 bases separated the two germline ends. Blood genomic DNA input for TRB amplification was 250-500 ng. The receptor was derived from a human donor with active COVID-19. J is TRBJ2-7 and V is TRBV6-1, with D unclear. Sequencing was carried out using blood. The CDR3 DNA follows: TGTGCCAGCAGGGGCGGTAGCACCTACGAGCAGTACTTC. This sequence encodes CASRGGSTYEQYF.